This T cell receptor beta chain originates from a study of T cells after yellow fever vaccination. General observations from the study: Though it reached lower strength, the secondary response hit its peak faster, day 5 versus 15.

The V and J ends lost 6 bases and 4 bases respectively, with 12 bases between them. The CDR3 runs 13 residues. Germline V gene lookup returns CDR1 MNHEY and CDR2 SVGAGI. Worth noting for this clonotype: Its antigen is not known.

TCRdb redid the calling of the 5' RACE reads with MiXCR, one entry per CDR3 protein. Seen here are more than 300,000 distinct CDR3 sequences, approximately 11% observed once, and the top ten hold about 3%. This sequence originates from a man aged 18-30 years who received the YFV17D yellow fever vaccine. The sequencing used CD4+ T cells sorted from PBMCs, collected 45 days after the yellow fever booster vaccination. J is TRBJ1-1 and V is TRBV6-5; weak D call: TRBD1 (5 bases). In DNA form, the CDR3 reads TGTGCCAGCAGCCCCGGGGGTTTCACTGAAGCTTTCTTT. Encoded protein: CASSPGGFTEAFF.